Given below is one T cell receptor (beta chain) in context. The junction had 9 bases not matched to a gene; V was cut back by 3 bases and J by 6 bases. The V gene's germline CDR1 is SNHLY and CDR2 FYNNEI. CDR3 length equals 15 residues. The data derive from a study of blood T cell repertoires in COVID-19. TCRdb's copy holds only in-frame clones and misses some; the assay was immunoSEQ multiplex PCR. The sample has 250,000 to 400,000 clones, more than 70% seen once; the top ten hold 1.6%. The clonotype was recovered from a woman younger than 45 with COVID-19, enrolled during active disease. This chain connects TRBV2 to TRBJ2-7; 9 bases line up with TRBD2. The sample consisted of peripheral blood. The CDR3 nucleotides read TGTGCCAGCAGTGACTGGCGGGGGGGGCCTGGCGAGCAGTACTTC. This gives the protein CASSDWRGGPGEQYF.